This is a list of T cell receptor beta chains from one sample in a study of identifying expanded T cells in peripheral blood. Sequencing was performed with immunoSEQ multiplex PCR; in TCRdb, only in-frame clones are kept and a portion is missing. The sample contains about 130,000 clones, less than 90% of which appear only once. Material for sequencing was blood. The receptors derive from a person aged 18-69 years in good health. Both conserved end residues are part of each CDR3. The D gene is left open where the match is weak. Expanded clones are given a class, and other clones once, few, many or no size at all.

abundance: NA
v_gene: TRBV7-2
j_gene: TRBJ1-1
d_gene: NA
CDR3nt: TGTGCCAGCAGCTTAAGTCAAGGCACTGAAGCTTTCTTT
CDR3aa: CASSLSQGTEAFF

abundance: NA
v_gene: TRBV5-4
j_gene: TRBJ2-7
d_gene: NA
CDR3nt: TGTGCCAGCAGCTTTGACCCCTACGAGCAGTACTTC
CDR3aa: CASSFDPYEQYF

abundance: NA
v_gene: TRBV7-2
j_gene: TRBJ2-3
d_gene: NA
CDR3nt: TGTGCCAGCAGCTCGCTGACCGATACGCAGTATTTT
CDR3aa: CASSSLTDTQYF

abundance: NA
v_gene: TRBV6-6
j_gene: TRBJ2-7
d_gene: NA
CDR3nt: TGTGCCAGCAGGTTCGGGACCGACTACGAGCAGTACTTC
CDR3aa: CASRFGTDYEQYF

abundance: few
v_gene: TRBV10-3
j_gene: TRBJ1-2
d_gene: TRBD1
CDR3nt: TGTGCCATCAGTGAGGCGGGACAGGCGGGTGGCTACACCTTC
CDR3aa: CAISEAGQAGGYTF

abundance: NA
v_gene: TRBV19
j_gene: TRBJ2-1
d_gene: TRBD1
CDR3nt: TGTGCCAGTAGTATTTGGGGACAGGGCGGCAATGAGCAGTTCTTC
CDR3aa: CASSIWGQGGNEQFF

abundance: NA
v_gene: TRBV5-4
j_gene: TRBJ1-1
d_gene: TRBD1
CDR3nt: TGTGCCAGCAGGTGGGGGGGGACAGGGGCCACTGAAGCTTTCTTT
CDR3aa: CASRWGGTGATEAFF

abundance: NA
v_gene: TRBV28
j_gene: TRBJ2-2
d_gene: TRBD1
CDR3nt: TGTGCCAGCAGCCTCTGGACAGGGGGCACCGGGGAGCTGTTTTTT
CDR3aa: CASSLWTGGTGELFF

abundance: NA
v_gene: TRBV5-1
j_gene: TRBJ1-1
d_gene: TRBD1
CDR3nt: TGCGCCAGCAGTGGACAGGCATCGAACACTGAAGCTTTCTTT
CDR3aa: CASSGQASNTEAFF

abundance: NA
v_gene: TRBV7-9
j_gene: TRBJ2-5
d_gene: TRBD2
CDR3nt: TGTGCCAGCAGCTCCCGACTAGCGGGAAGCCAAGAGACCCAGTACTTC
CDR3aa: CASSSRLAGSQETQYF

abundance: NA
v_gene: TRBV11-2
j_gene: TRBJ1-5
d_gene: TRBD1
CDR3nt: TGTGCCAGCAGTCTCGGGACAGGAGGTTTCAATGGCAATCAGCCCCAGCATTTT
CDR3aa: CASSLGTGGFNGNQPQHF

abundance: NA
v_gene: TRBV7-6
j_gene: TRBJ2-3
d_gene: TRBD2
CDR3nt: TGTGCCAGCAGCCCCGGGACTAGCGGGAGGAGCACAGATACGCAGTATTTT
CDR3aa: CASSPGTSGRSTDTQYF

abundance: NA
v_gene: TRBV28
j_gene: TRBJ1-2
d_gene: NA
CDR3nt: TGTGCCAGCAGTTTAACGGGAAATGGCTACACCTTC
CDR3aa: CASSLTGNGYTF

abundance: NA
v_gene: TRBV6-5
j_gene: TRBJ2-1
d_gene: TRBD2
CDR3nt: TGTGCCAGCAGTTCACTAGCGGGGGTCTATGAGCAGTTCTTC
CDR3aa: CASSSLAGVYEQFF

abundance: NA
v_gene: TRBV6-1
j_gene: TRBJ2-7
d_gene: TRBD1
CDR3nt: TGTGCCAGCAGTGAAGGGACAGGGGCCCTCAGCTTCTACGAGCAGTACTTC
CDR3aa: CASSEGTGALSFYEQYF

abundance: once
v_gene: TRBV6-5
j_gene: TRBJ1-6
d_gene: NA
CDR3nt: TGTGCCAGCAGCCTCGACGGACGACATAATTCACCCCTCCACTTT
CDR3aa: CASSLDGRHNSPLHF

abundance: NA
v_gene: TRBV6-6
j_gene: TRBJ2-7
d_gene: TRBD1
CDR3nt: TGTGCCAGCAGTTACTCGGGACAGAACTACGAGCAGTACTTC
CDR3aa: CASSYSGQNYEQYF

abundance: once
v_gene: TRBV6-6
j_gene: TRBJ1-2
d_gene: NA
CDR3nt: TGTGCCAGCAGTTACCCGACACAGGGTTATGGCTACACCTTC
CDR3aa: CASSYPTQGYGYTF

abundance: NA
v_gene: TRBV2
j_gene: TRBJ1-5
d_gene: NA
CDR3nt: TGTGCCAGCAGTGTTGGGGATCAGCCCCAGCATTTT
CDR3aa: CASSVGDQPQHF

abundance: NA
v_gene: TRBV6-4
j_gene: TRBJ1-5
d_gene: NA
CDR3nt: TGTGCCAGCAGTCCGGTTATGGGCAATCAGCCCCAGCATTTT
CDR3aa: CASSPVMGNQPQHF

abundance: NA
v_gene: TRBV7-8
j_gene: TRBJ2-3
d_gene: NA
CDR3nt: TGTGCCAGCAGCTCCCTTGGACCCACAGATACGCAGTATTTT
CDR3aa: CASSSLGPTDTQYF

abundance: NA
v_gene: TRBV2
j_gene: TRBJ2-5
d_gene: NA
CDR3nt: TGTGCCAGCGGACAGCAAGAGACCCAGTACTTC
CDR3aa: CASGQQETQYF

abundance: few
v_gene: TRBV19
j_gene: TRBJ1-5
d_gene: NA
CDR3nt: TGTGCCAGTAGTGACACCGGGACGGCCTTATGGCCCCAGCATTTT
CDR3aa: CASSDTGTALWPQHF

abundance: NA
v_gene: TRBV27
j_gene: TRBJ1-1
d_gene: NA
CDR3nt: TGTGCCACCGGACTGACCAAGTTAACTGAAGCTTTCTTT
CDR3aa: CATGLTKLTEAFF

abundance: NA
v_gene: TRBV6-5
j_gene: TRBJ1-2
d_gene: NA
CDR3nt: TGTGCCAGCAGTCCCCCCGGACAGAGCTATGGCTACACCTTC
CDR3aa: CASSPPGQSYGYTF

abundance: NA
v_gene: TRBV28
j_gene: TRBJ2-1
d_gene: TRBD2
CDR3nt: TGTGCCAGCAGTTCTGGAGCGGGAGGAAGCCATGAGCAGTTCTTC
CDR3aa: CASSSGAGGSHEQFF

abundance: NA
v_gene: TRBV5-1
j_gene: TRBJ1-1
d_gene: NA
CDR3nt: TGCGCCAGCAGAATTATCGTAGGGGGCACTGAAGCTTTCTTT
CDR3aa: CASRIIVGGTEAFF

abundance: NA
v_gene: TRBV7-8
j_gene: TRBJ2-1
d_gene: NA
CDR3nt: TGTGCCAGCAGCCGAGCTCGAGCGGGTCACAATGAGCAGTTCTTC
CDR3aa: CASSRARAGHNEQFF

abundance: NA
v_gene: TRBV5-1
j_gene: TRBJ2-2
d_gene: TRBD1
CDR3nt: TGCGCCAGGACAGGGGTGAACACCGGGGAGCTGTTTTTT
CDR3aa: CARTGVNTGELFF

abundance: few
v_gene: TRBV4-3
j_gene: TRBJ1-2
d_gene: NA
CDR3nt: TGCGCCAGCAGCCAAGCTCACAGTAACTATGGCTACACCTTC
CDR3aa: CASSQAHSNYGYTF

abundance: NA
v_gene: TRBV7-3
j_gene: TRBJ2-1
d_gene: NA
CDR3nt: TGTGCCAGCAGCCAGGACACCTACAATGAGCAGTTCTTC
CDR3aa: CASSQDTYNEQFF

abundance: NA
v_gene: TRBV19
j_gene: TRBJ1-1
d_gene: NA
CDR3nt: TGTGCCAGTAGTATCAACAGTTTGAACACTGAAGCTTTCTTT
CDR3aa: CASSINSLNTEAFF

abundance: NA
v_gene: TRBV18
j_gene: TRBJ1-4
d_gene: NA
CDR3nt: TGTGCCAGCTCACCACCGGAGGGGAGGGGTGAAAAACTGTTTTTT
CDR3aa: CASSPPEGRGEKLFF

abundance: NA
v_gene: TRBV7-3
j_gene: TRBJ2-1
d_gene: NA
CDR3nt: TGTGCCAGCAACCCGGAGGGGGCCGACTACAATGAGCAGTTCTTC
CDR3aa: CASNPEGADYNEQFF

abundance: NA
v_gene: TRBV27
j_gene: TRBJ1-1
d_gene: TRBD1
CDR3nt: TGTGCCAGCAGTTTAATAAGACAGGGAGGGAACACTGAAGCTTTCTTT
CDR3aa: CASSLIRQGGNTEAFF